The clone carrying this T cell receptor (beta chain) was detected many times. The time point was: longitudinal time-point 3. After removal of 4 bases from V and 2 bases from J, the junction contained 4 bases not matched to a gene. CDR3 length: 15 residues. From the 5' RACE reads, TCRdb called clonotypes with MiXCR, one entry per CDR3 protein. The sample holds roughly 100,000 distinct CDR3 sequences; 9.5% to 14% are singletons and the top ten take approximately 3.1%. The data were obtained in a study of neurological immune-mediated disorders. The TCR sequence derives from a female donor with HTLV-1-associated myelopathy (HAM/TSP). Sequencing was done on a sample of PBMCs. V usage is TRBV12-3 or TRBV12-4 and J usage is TRBJ2-3, with 9 positions matching TRBD2. CDR3 in amino acids: CASSSSGVPTDTQYF. The CDR3 DNA follows: TGTGCCAGCAGTTCTAGCGGGGTTCCCACAGATACGCAGTATTTT.